Described below is a single TCR beta chain sequence and its context. This entry belongs to a study of blood T cell repertoires in COVID-19. Study overall: The analysed material was cDNA or gDNA that came from T cells, B-cell-depleted T cells, or PBMCs.

Profiled with immunoSEQ multiplex PCR; TCRdb holds only in-frame clones, not every one. The table lists 250,000 or so clones, 65% to 85% of them singletons, with roughly 3.6% in the top ten. Sequencing was done on a sample of PBMCs or T cells enriched from blood (not recorded which). This clonotype was obtained from a man between 45 and 60 years old who had recovered from COVID-19.

DNA of the CDR3: TGTGCCAGCAGCCAGGGGAAGTACAATCAGCCCCAGCATTTT. This sequence encodes CASSQGKYNQPQHF. The chain uses TRBV5-6 and TRBJ1-5, with D possibly TRBD1 on 6 matching bases. The CDR3 is 14 residues long. The germline CDR1 and CDR2 sequences are SGHDT and YYEEEE. Deletions cut 4 bases from V and 3 bases from J, with 11 bases between.